These 30 T cell receptor beta chains share one sample of origin, sequenced in a study of CD8 T cells in Susac syndrome. With random hexamers, reverse transcription was performed on about 0.45 to 1 ug of RNA. Each CDR3 protein is one row after TCRdb ran MiXCR on the immunoSEQ multiplex PCR reads. Counted here are a few hundred thousand distinct CDR3 sequences, about 90% occurring once; the ten biggest clones make up more than 0.06%. Sequencing input: CD4+ T cells from PBMCs. These receptor sequences come from a human donor with multiple sclerosis.

The CDR3 region is CASSPRQGSKNIQYF. The CDR3 region has the DNA TGTGCCAGCAGCCCCCGTCAGGGGTCCAAAAACATTCAGTACTTC. This chain uses TRBV27 with TRBJ2-4, with D tentatively TRBD1 (6 bases). CDR3 length: 15 residues. The V gene lost 6 bases and the J gene lost 2 bases, with 14 bases spanning the gap. From germline, CDR1 is MNHEY and CDR2 SMNVEV (reference sequence).

The chain employs TRBV29-1 and TRBJ2-1; D is uncertain. Germline loops: CDR1 SQVTM, CDR2 ANQGSEA. The V end was cut by 3 bases, the J end by 0 bases, with 6 bases between. This CDR3 spans 13 amino acids. For the CDR3, the DNA is TGCAGCGTTGAGGAAAGCTCCTACAATGAGCAGTTCTTC. Residues: CSVEESSYNEQFF.

The V and J genes are TRBV11-1 and TRBJ2-7; the match to TRBD2 covers 7 bases. CDR1 and CDR2 from the germline V gene are SGHAT and FQDESV (reference sequence). The V segment lost 1 base and the J segment 4 bases; nucleotides outside the gene matches: 7. The CDR3 has 15 residues. CDR3 amino acids: CASSLEPRELYEQYF. CDR3 DNA: TGTGCCAGCAGCTTAGAACCGCGGGAGTTATACGAGCAGTACTTC.

The V call is TRBV20-1, the J call TRBJ2-7; D is undetermined. The germline V and J ends were trimmed by 3 bases and 1 base, with 10 bases remaining between them. The CDR3 consists of 13 residues. Germline V gene data show CDR1 as DFQATT and CDR2 as SNEGSKA (reference sequence). CDR3 DNA sequence: TGCAGTGCTAGTCCGGCGGAGTCCTACGAGCAGTACTTC. This translates into CSASPAESYEQYF.

This clonotype was detected only a few times. V usage is TRBV5-1 and J usage is TRBJ2-1; no definite D call. Germline CDR1 is SGHRS and CDR2 is YFSETQ. The V gene lost 4 bases and the J gene lost 7 bases, with 9 bases spanning the gap. There are 12 residues in the CDR3. DNA of the CDR3: TGCGCCAGCAGCCCCGTAAGGAATGAGCAGTTCTTC. Amino acid sequence: CASSPVRNEQFF.

This rearrangement joins TRBV6-1 to TRBJ2-2; TRBD2 matches at 9 bases. Germline lookup yields CDR1 MNHNS and CDR2 SASEGT. The CDR3 has 16 amino acids. The V and J ends lost 2 bases and 7 bases, in that order; junction bases with no gene match: 8. CDR3 residues: CASSERSGRRFGELFF. The CDR3 DNA is TGTGCCAGCAGTGAAAGAAGCGGGAGGAGATTCGGGGAGCTGTTTTTT.

The chain combines TRBV9 with TRBJ1-1; TRBD1 might be the D (6 bases). The CDR3 extends over 14 amino acids. The V end lost 3 bases, the J end lost 1 base, and 10 bases lay between the germline ends. Germline V gene data show CDR1 as SGDLS and CDR2 as YYNGEE. The CDR3 DNA reads as TGTGCCAGCAGCGCAGGGGACGGGAACACTGAAGCTTTCTTT. It translates to CASSAGDGNTEAFF.

CDR3 residues: CASSQDPREADTQYF. The CDR3 nucleotides read TGCGCCAGCAGCCAAGACCCGCGAGAGGCAGATACGCAGTATTTT. V and J are TRBV4-3 and TRBJ2-3; no firm D call. Germline V gives CDR1 LGHNA, CDR2 YSLEER. V was pared by 0 bases and J by 4 bases, with 11 bases between. This CDR3 comprises 15 residues.

The chain links TRBV4-3 to TRBJ2-7; D remains unclear. Germline values: CDR1 LGHNA, CDR2 YSLEER. Trimming cost V 1 base and J 0 bases, with 10 bases left between them. The CDR3 is made up of 15 amino acids. The CDR3 loop is CASSQARHGSYEQYF. CDR3 bases: TGCGCCAGCAGCCAAGCACGACATGGCTCCTACGAGCAGTACTTC.

The CDR3 bases are TGTGCCAGCAGCGATTGGCCCAGGGCTTTCTTT. Its translation: CASSDWPRAFF. This rearrangement joins TRBV7-2 to TRBJ1-1; D is unresolved. This CDR3 has 11 amino acids. Germline V CDR1 and CDR2: SGHTA, FQGNSA. With 5 bases removed from V and 11 bases from J, the gap between germline ends came to 12 bases. Supplemented by reference TRBV7-2 and TRBJ1-1, the full variable domain reads GAGVSQSPSNKVTEKGKDVELRCDPISGHTALYWYRQSLGQGLEFLIYFQGNSAPDKSGLPSDRFSAERTGGSVSTLTIQRTQQEDSAVYLCASSDWPRAFFGQGTRLTVV.

The chain has TRBV6-5 and TRBJ1-3; tentatively, D is TRBD1 (5 bases). The CDR3 is 16 amino acids. Trimming removed 2 bases at V and 0 bases at J, with 11 bases between. Germline V gene sequence: CDR1 MNHEY, CDR2 SVGAGI. For the CDR3, the DNA is TGTGCCAGCAGTTACGCTCGCGGGGGCTCTGGAAACACCATATATTTT. Protein product: CASSYARGGSGNTIYF.

The V and J genes are TRBV5-6 and TRBJ2-7; 8 positions agree with TRBD2. Trimming removed 0 bases from V and 1 base from J; junction bases left unmatched: 3. The CDR3 loop spans 15 amino acids. Germline values: CDR1 SGHDT, CDR2 YYEEEE. The CDR3 nucleotides read TGTGCCAGCAGCTTGGCGGCTAGCGGGTCCTACGAGCAGTACTTC. Translated, it gives CASSLAASGSYEQYF.

Only a few counts were recorded for this clonotype. The chain carries TRBV30 and TRBJ2-7; D not resolved. CDR1 is GTSNPN, CDR2 SVGIG, per germline (reference sequence). The length of the CDR3 is 11 residues. Deletions cut 2 bases from V and 3 bases from J, with 5 bases between. This CDR3 reads CAWSLLYEQYF. In DNA form, the CDR3 reads TGTGCCTGGAGTCTTCTCTACGAGCAGTACTTC.

The rearrangement uses TRBV29-1 and TRBJ2-1; D not certain. The CDR3 has 12 amino acids. V was cut by 5 bases and J by 6 bases, with 11 bases left in between. Germline V gene lookup returns CDR1 SQVTM and CDR2 ANQGSEA. CDR3 nucleotides: TGCAGCGTTCTAAGTGGCGTCAATGAGCAGTTCTTC. Its translation: CSVLSGVNEQFF.

The V call is TRBV19, the J call TRBJ1-1; D gene uncertain. Germline V gene data show CDR1 as LNHDA and CDR2 as SQIVND (reference sequence). There are 13 residues in the CDR3. Trimming stripped 9 bases from V and 11 bases from J, with 22 bases between. The CDR3 DNA follows: TGTGCCAGCCCTGTTGGTGGAATCAAGGGCGCTTTCTTT. It specifies CASPVGGIKGAFF.

This chain uses TRBV28 with TRBJ2-7; D might be TRBD1 (6 bases). Germline loops: CDR1 MDHEN, CDR2 SYDVKM. The CDR3 has 15 amino acids. V was shortened by 2 bases and J by 0 bases, with 11 bases between the two germline ends. CDR3 loop: CASSLTADSSYEQYF. CDR3 nucleotides: TGTGCCAGCAGTTTAACGGCGGACAGCTCCTACGAGCAGTACTTC.

The chain couples TRBV6-8 to TRBJ1-1; D is unresolved. Germline-derived CDR1 and CDR2 are MNHGY and SAAAGT. V shed 8 bases and J shed 5 bases, with 9 bases lying between them. The CDR3 contains 11 residues. The CDR3 spells CASRWETEAFF. For the CDR3, the DNA is TGTGCCAGCCGTTGGGAAACTGAAGCTTTCTTT.

The chain combines TRBV3-1 with TRBJ2-3, with D possibly being TRBD1 (5 bases). This CDR3 has 15 residues. The germline gives CDR1 LGHDT, CDR2 YNNKEL (reference sequence). The V gene lost 1 base and the J gene lost 7 bases, with 15 bases spanning the gap. The CDR3 nucleotides are TGTGCCAGCAGCCAAGGTACGGGCAGGGTAAATACGCAGTATTTT. Translated, it gives CASSQGTGRVNTQYF.

A word on this clonotype: Sequence at one end of the junction differs from germline and may be a read error. This sequence joins TRBV28 and TRBJ1-2; D is unclear. Germline CDR1 reads MDHEN; CDR2 reads SYDVKM. The CDR3 is 15 amino acids. CDR3 nucleotides: TGTGCCAGCCGTTTAAATAATCCGGCTAACTATGGCTACACCTTC. This sequence encodes CASRLNNPANYGYTF.

V gene TRBV15 combines with J gene TRBJ1-4; TRBD1 matches at 9 bases. The CDR3 consists of 18 residues. In germline, CDR1 is LNHNV, CDR2 YYDKDF (reference sequence). The V gene end was trimmed by 5 bases and the J gene end by 0 bases; junction bases not matched to a gene: 10. The CDR3 bases are TGTGCCACCAGCGGACAACAGGGGGCGGTGGCAACTAATGAAAAACTGTTTTTT. Its protein product is CATSGQQGAVATNEKLFF.

This clonotype was found once. The chain joins TRBV21-1 to TRBJ1-2; the tabulated D call, TRBD1, remains unverified against the DNA. TRBV21-1 is a known pseudogene. This CDR3 comprises 17 residues. Here the CDR3 reads CASSKGKEGQGARGYTF. Written as DNA, the CDR3 is TGTGCCAGCAGCAAAGGGAAAGAAGGACAGGGGGCGCGGGGCTACACCTTC.

The chain has TRBV7-9 and TRBJ2-3, with D uncertain. The germline V and J ends were trimmed by 3 bases and 6 bases, with 10 bases remaining between them. Germline CDR1 SEHNR, CDR2 FQNEAQ (reference sequence). CDR3 length equals 13 residues. The CDR3 DNA reads TGTGCCAGCAGCTTGGGATTTTCGGATACGCAGTATTTT. It specifies CASSLGFSDTQYF.

The chain recombines TRBV6-5 with TRBJ2-6, with unresolved D. CDR1 and CDR2 from the germline V gene are MNHEY and SVGAGI. The CDR3 sequence is 17 residues long. V lost 2 bases, J lost 0 bases, and 11 bases lay in between. As DNA, the CDR3 is TGTGCCAGCAGTTACGGTCAGGTATTCTCTGGGGCCAACGTCCTGACTTTC. It yields the protein CASSYGQVFSGANVLTF.

The chain couples TRBV18 to TRBJ2-5; no clear D. The CDR3 contains 18 residues. V lost 0 bases and J lost 5, with 22 bases in between. The germline CDR1 and CDR2 sequences are KGHSH and LQKENI. This CDR3 reads CASSPPRTDRSFGETQYF. In DNA, the CDR3 is TGTGCCAGCTCACCACCGAGGACGGACCGGAGCTTCGGCGAGACCCAGTACTTC.

This clonotype was counted between two and nine times. The rearrangement links TRBV19 to TRBJ2-1, with D tentatively TRBD1 (6 bases). Looked up from germline, CDR1 is LNHDA and CDR2 is SQIVND (reference sequence). The CDR3 is made up of 13 amino acids. Trimming removed 8 bases from V and 4 bases from J, with 12 bases in between. The CDR3 loop reads CASGQGPYNEQFF. CDR3 DNA sequence: TGTGCCAGTGGGCAGGGGCCTTACAATGAGCAGTTCTTC.

This chain joins TRBV5-1 and TRBJ1-1; weak D call: TRBD1 (6 bases). CDR1 is SGHRS and CDR2 is YFSETQ in the germline V gene. Trimming stripped 4 bases from V and 2 bases from J, with 18 bases between. The CDR3 totals 16 residues. The CDR3 DNA sequence: TGCGCCAGCAGCCTTACAGGGTCGGCCTTAAACACTGAAGCTTTCTTT. It codes for CASSLTGSALNTEAFF.

V is TRBV20-1 and J is TRBJ2-7; 8 bases agree with TRBD2. After removal of 2 bases from V and 3 bases from J, the junction contained 3 bases not matched to a gene. The germline V gene has CDR1 DFQATT and CDR2 SNEGSKA (reference sequence). The CDR3 has 13 residues. The CDR3 bases are TGCAGTGCTAGACGACGGGGGGGCTACGAGCAGTACTTC. Protein: CSARRRGGYEQYF.

This chain joins TRBV30 and TRBJ2-1; 8 nucleotides match TRBD2. The CDR3 contains 13 residues. The J segment lost 4 bases and the V segment lost 4 bases, leaving 3 bases of the junction unmatched. Germline V lookup: CDR1 GTSNPN, CDR2 SVGIG (reference sequence). For the CDR3, the DNA is TGTGCCTGGACCGGGACTAGATACAATGAGCAGTTCTTC. Amino acids: CAWTGTRYNEQFF.

The gene calls are TRBV12-3 or TRBV12-4 and TRBJ2-7; a possible D gene is TRBD1 (5 bases). This CDR3 spans 16 amino acids. Trimming removed 1 base from V and 7 bases from J, with 20 bases in between. The CDR3 is CASSLEGHLSRKEQYF. CDR3 coding DNA: TGTGCCAGCAGTTTAGAAGGACATCTGTCCCGAAAGGAGCAGTACTTC.

This chain joins TRBV30 and TRBJ2-7; D gene ambiguous. V was pared by 5 bases and J by 3 bases, with 8 bases between. This CDR3 contains 11 residues. Germline loops: CDR1 GTSNPN, CDR2 SVGIG (reference sequence). CDR3 nucleotide sequence: TGTGCCTGGTCGCAGTTCTACGAGCAGTACTTC. The encoded protein is CAWSQFYEQYF.